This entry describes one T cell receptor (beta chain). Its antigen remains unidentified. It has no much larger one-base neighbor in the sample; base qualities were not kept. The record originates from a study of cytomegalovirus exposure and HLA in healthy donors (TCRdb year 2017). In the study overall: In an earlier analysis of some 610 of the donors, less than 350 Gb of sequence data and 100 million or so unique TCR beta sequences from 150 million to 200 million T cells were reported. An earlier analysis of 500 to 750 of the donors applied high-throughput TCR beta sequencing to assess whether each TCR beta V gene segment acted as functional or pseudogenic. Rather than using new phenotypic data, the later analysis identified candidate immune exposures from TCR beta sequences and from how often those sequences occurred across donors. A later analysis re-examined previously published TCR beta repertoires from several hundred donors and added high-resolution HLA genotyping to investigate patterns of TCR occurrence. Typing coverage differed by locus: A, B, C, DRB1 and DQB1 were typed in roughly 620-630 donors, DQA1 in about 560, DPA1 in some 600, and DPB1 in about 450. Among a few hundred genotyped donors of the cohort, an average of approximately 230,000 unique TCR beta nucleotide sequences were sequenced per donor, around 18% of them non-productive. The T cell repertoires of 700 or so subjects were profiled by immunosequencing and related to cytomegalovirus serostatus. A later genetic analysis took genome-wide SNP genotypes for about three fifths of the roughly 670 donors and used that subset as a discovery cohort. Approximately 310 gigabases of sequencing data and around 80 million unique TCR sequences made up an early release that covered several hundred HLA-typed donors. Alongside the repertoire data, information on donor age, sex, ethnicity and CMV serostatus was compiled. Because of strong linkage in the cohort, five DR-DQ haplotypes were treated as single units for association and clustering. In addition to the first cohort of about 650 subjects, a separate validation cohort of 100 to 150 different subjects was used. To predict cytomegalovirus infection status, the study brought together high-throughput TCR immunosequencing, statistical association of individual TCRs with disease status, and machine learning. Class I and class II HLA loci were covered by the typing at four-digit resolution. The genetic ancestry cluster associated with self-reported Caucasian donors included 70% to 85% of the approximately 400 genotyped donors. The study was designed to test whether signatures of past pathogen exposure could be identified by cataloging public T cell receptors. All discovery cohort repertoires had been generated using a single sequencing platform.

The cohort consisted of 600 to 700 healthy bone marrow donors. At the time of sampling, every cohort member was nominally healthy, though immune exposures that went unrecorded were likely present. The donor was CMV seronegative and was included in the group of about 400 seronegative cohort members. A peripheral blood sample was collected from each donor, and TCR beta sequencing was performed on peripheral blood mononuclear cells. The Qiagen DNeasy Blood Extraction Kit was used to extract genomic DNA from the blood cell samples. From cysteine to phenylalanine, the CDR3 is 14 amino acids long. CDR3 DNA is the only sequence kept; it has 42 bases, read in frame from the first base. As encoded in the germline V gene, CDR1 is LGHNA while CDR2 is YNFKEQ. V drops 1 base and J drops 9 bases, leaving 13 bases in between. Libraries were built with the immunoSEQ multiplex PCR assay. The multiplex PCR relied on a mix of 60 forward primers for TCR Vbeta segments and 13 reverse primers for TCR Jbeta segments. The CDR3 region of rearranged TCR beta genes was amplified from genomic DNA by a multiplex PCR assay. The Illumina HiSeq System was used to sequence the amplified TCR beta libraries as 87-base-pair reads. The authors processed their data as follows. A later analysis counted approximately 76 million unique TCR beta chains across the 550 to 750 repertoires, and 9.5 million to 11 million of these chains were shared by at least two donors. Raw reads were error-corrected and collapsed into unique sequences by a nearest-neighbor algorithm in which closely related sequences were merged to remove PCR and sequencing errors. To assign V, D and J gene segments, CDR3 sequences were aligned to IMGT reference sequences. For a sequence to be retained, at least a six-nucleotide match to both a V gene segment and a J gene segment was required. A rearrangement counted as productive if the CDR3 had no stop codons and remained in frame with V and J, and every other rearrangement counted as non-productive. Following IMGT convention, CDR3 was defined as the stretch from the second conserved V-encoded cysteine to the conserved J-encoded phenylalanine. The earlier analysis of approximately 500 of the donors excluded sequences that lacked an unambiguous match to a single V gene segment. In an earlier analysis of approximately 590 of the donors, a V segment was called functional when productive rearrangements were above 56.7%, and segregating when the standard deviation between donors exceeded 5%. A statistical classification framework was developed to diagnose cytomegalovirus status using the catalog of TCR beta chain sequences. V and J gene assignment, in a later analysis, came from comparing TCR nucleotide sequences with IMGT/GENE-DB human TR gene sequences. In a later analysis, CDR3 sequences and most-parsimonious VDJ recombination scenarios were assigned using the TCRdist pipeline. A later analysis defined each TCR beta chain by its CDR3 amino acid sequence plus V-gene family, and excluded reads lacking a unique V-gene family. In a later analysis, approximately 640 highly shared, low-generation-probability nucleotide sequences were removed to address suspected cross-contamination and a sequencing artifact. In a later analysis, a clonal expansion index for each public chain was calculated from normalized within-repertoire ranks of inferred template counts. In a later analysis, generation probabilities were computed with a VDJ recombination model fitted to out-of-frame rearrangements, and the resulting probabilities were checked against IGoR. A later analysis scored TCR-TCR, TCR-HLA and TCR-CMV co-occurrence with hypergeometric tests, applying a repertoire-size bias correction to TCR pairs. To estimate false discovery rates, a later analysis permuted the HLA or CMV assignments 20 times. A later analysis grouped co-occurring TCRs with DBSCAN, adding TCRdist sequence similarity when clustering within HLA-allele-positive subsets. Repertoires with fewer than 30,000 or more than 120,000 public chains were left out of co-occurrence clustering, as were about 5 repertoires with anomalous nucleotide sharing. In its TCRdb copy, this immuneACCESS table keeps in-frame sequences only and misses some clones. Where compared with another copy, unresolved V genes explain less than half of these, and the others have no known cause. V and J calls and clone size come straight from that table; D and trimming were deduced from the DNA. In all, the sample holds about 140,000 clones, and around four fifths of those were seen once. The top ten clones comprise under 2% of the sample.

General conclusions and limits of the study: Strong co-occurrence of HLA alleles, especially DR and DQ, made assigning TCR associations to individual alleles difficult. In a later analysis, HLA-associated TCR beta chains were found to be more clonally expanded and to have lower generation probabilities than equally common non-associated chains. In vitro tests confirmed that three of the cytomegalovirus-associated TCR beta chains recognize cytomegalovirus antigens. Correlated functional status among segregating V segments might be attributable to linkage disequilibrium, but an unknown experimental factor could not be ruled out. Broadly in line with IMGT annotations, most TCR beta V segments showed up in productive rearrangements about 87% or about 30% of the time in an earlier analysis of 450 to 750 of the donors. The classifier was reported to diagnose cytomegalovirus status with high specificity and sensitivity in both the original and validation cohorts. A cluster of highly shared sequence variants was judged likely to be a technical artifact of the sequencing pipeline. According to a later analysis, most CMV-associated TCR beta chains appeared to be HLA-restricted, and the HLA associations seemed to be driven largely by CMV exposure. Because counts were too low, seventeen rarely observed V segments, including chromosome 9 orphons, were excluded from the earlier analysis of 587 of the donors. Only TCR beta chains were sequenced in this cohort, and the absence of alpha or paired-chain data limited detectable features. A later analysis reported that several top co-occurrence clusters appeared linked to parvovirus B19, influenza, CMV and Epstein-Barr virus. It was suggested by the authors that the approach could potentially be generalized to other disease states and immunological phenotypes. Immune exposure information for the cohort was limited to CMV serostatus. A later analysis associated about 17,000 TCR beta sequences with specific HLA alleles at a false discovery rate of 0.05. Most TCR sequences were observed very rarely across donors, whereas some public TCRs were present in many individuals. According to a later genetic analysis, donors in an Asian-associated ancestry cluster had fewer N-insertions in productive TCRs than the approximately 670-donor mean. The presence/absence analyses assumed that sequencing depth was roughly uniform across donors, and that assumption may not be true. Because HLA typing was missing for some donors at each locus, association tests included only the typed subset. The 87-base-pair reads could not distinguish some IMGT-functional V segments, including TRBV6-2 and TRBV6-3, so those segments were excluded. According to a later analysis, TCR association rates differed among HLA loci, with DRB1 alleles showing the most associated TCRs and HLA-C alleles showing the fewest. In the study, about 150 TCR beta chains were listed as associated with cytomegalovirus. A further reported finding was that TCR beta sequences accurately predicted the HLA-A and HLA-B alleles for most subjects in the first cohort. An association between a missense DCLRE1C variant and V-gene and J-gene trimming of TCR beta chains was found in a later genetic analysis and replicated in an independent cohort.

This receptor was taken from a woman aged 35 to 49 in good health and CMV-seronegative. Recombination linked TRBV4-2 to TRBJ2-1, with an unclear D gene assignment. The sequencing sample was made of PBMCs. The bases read TGTGCCAGCAGCCAAGTGGGTAGCACGGTTGAGCAGTTCTTC. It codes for CASSQVGSTVEQFF.